The present TCR beta chain was sequenced within a study of vaccination effects on CD4 cells after COVID-19 (dated 2022 in TCRdb). Regarding the complete study: Two doses of either the BNT162b2 or the mRNA-1273 mRNA SARS-CoV-2 vaccine were administered to participants. Pre-vaccine samples were collected from two convalescent patients 16 days and one week before the first dose, corresponding to 142 and 148 days after COVID-19 diagnosis. SARS-CoV-2 spike-specific CD4+ TCR repertoires from before and after mRNA vaccination were compared in COVID-19 convalescent patients and in infection-naive vaccine recipients. The full study included some 10 COVID-19 convalescent patients and a few SARS-CoV-2-naive healthy vaccine recipients. Cultures from other donors in the study were sequenced with the Oncomine TCR Beta short-read assay on an Illumina iSeq 100. The study at large found these results: In convalescent patients, the post-vaccine spike-reactive repertoire was composed mainly of new vaccine-induced clones that were largely distinct from infection-induced clones. Clones induced by infection and clones induced by vaccination both contracted markedly at late timepoints after vaccination, which fits with T cell responses waning over time. The study was limited by a small number of convalescent patients, and early post-infection timepoints were lacking.

This clone has just one count. The antigen it recognizes is unknown. It has no much larger one-base neighbor in the sample; base qualities were not kept. In the ViraFEST assay, PBMC were stimulated with viral peptide pools, and antigen-specific CD4+ T cell clonotypes were then identified by expansion using TCR sequencing. After around eleven days of culture, CD4+ T cells were isolated with the EasySep CD4+ T cell isolation kit. PCR-confirmed SARS-CoV-2 infection had occurred in convalescent patients between March and December 2020, before the Alpha, Beta and Delta variants emerged in the United States. Each well held two million PBMC cultured in IMDM containing roughly 5% human AB serum, roughly 9.6 IU/ml IL-2 and gentamicin, along with around 9.4 ug/ml peptides. An HIV-1 Nef peptide pool served as the negative control culture condition. Half of the culture medium was replaced with fresh IL-2-containing medium on days 3 and 7. Unless noted otherwise, every peptide stimulation condition was cultured in triplicate wells. Using Ficoll-Paque Plus gradient centrifugation, PBMC were separated from whole blood and then either used fresh or cryopreserved at -140C. The QIAamp micro DNA kit was used to extract genomic DNA from the cultured CD4+ T cells.

The library relied on the immunoSEQ multiplex PCR assay. DNA from the cultured and isolated CD4+ T cells underwent TCR beta CDR3 sequencing. Regarding the original processing steps: Non-productive TCR sequences were removed and reads were trimmed to the CDR3 region, keeping CDR3s of at least 7 amino acids. The MANAFEST web app was used to identify antigen-specific clonotypes by comparing expansion in peptide wells with expansion in reference cultures. Positive clones required FDR<0.05 expansion versus reference and all other wells, odds ratio above 5, and frequency above 0.1% in two replicate wells. A clonotype was called cross-reactive if it was significantly expanded both in SARS-CoV-2 spike wells and in at least one common cold coronavirus spike condition. CDR3 similarity was assessed by Levenshtein distance with the stringdist R package, and unrooted trees were built with ape in R 3.6.1. TCRdb took over this immuneACCESS table, retaining in-frame rearrangements with V and J assigned. Such tables are incomplete; in checked studies, under half of the missing clones stem from an unresolved V gene, and the remainder is unexplained. D and trimming were read from the DNA, whereas the V and J calls and clone size are those reported in that table. This sample is represented by more than 45,000 clones; around 80% of them were singletons. The biggest ten clones account for 5.5% of the sample.

Relative to germline, V is missing 1 base and J is missing 6 bases, with 8 bases of the junction outside any gene match. For CDR1 and CDR2, the germline V gene (reference sequence) lists LNHNV and YYDKDF. Its CDR3 holds 15 amino acids, cysteine through phenylalanine. The read is trimmed to its CDR3 DNA, 45 bases read in frame from base 1. The material sequenced was CD4+ T cells from PBMCs cultured with HIV peptides, taken before COVID-19 vaccination. The sample's cell subset or site, from its label and the paper: HIV-1 Nef peptide pool negative control/reference culture. This sequence originates from a human donor who had a prior SARS-CoV-2 infection. The chain couples TRBV15 to TRBJ2-7, and 8 bases in between align with TRBD2. The bases are TGTGCCACCAGCAGAGTGGCGGGGGGAATATTCGAGCAGTACTTC. Protein translation: CATSRVAGGIFEQYF.